This T cell receptor beta chain stems from a study of OX40 agonist ivuxolimab in advanced cancers. Background on the study: The dose-escalation cohort had hepatocellular carcinoma, melanoma, renal cell or head and neck cancer. The mean age was roughly 60 years, ranging from about 23 to 79, with around four fifths of participants male.

The CDR3 runs to 17 residues. Unmatched junction bases numbered 8, after V lost 0 bases and J lost 5 bases. Germline assignment: CDR1 SGHRS and CDR2 YFSETQ. TCRdb's copy holds only in-frame clones and misses some; the assay was immunoSEQ multiplex PCR. Of around 64,000 clones in the sample, 80% were seen once. Details on this clone: The antigen remains unidentified.

The timepoints at which blood was sampled were baseline, cycle 4 day 1, and cycle 7 day 1. Study-wide results and limits: In the 0.1-3.0 mg/kg groups, partial responders showed among the lowest expansion.

The sequence derives from an adult with an advanced solid tumor such as melanoma, head and neck, liver or kidney cancer. The chain combines TRBV5-1 with TRBJ2-2; 9 nucleotides line up with TRBD1. The material sequenced was CD4+ or CD8+ T cells sorted from blood, taken in a trial of the OX40 agonist ivuxolimab. The chain's CDR3 is CASSLDLPGQGTGELFF. Written as DNA, the CDR3 is TGCGCCAGCAGCTTGGACCTTCCGGGACAGGGAACCGGGGAGCTGTTTTTT.